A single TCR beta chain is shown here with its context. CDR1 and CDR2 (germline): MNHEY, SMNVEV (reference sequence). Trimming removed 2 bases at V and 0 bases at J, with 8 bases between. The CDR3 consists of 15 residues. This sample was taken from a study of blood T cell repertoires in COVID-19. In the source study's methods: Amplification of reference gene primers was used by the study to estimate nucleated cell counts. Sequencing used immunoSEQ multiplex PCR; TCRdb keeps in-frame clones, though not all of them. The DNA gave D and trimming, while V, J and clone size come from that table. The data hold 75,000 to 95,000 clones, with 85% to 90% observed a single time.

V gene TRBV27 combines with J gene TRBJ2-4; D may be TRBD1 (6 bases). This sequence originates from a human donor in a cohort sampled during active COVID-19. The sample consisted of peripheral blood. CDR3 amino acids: CASSLQGLAKNIQYF. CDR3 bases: TGTGCCAGCAGTTTACAGGGGTTAGCCAAAAACATTCAGTACTTC.